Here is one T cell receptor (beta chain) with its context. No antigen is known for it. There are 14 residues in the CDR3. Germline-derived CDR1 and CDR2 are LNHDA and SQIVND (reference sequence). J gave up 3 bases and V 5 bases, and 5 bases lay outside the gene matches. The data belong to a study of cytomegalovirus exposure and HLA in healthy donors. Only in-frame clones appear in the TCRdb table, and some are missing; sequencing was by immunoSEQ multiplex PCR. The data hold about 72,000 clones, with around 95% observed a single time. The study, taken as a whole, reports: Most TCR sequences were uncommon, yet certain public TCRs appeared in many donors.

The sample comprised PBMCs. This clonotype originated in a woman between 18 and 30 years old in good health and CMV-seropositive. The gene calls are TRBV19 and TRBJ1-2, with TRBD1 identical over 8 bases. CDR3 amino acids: CASSLGQGYYGYTF. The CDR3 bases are TGTGCCAGTAGTCTCGGACAGGGCTACTATGGCTACACCTTC.